This TCR beta chain was identified during a study of T-cell reconstitution after alpha-beta-depleted transplantation in children (dated by TCRdb to about 2016). Study-wide context: T-cell immune reconstitution after TCRalphabeta/CD19-depleted allogeneic hematopoietic cell transplantation in children was quantitatively tracked in the study by means of TCR repertoire profiling.

The CDR3 runs 14 amino acids, cysteine and phenylalanine included. Only the CDR3 part of the read is kept: 42 bases, read in frame from the first base. CDR1 and CDR2, per the germline V gene (reference sequence), are SGHKS and YYEKEE. The trim is 7 bases for V and 0 bases for J, with a gap of 14 bases between the germline ends. On the study overall, not on this receptor specifically: The apparently early recovery of alphabetaT-cell counts about two months after transplant reportedly depended on only several hundred rapidly expanded clones that came from non-depleted graft cells. Over the following months the frequencies of hyperexpanded clones went down, and after one year T-cell counts and TCRbeta diversity were mostly credited to newly produced T cells. The high TCRbeta diversity at day 60 in some patients was ascribed to recipient T cells and intrathymic progenitors that had survived conditioning.

The library was made by PCR. Sequencing relied on an Illumina HiSeq 2500. TCR libraries were prepared with molecular barcoding, using unique molecular identifiers to normalize TCRbeta repertoire quantification. TCRdb passed the public sequencing reads through fastp at Q25 and MiXCR, retaining productive beta sequences. CDR3 protein duplicates are merged, each entry listing the most common genes and DNA. The table for this sample lists more than 15,000 distinct CDR3 sequences; 4.5% to 5.5% of them were counted only once. About 7% of the sample lies in the top ten. This clonotype was seen ten or more times. There is no known antigen for this receptor. No qualities accompany the bases; no much larger clone lies one base away. The meaning of the sample's treatment or condition label: allogeneic hematopoietic cell transplantation with graft depleted of TCRalphabeta T cells and CD19 B cells. The transplant recipients were children given TCRalphabeta/CD19-depleted allogeneic hematopoietic cell grafts.

This TCR was sampled from a boy aged 5 to 17 with acute lymphoblastic leukemia, due to receive a stem cell transplant. The rearranged chain carries TRBV5-5 and TRBJ2-7; the D gene is perhaps TRBD1, from 5 matching bases. The sample here was PBMCs, taken before TCRalphabeta/CD19-depleted stem cell transplant. CDR3 protein: CASREQDNSYEQYF. The DNA is as follows: TGTGCCAGCCGAGAACAGGATAACTCCTACGAGCAGTACTTC.